Below, one T cell receptor beta chain is given with its context. V was pared by 5 bases and J by 2 bases, with 18 bases between. In germline, CDR1 is ENHRY, CDR2 SYGVKD. The CDR3 length is 16 residues. This record belongs to a study of blood T cell repertoires in COVID-19. The data were produced by immunoSEQ multiplex PCR, yet TCRdb's version contains in-frame clones alone and is incomplete. The sample includes 140,000 or so clones, approximately 90% seen only once; the top ten take roughly 9.6%. This receptor was obtained from a woman of 80 years or more with acute or convalescent COVID-19. The sequenced sample was peripheral blood. The chain has TRBV10-3 and TRBJ1-1; D possibly corresponds to TRBD1 (6 bases). The CDR3 coding sequence is TGTGCCATCAGTAATACCAGGGGCCGCGGAAACACTGAAGCTTTCTTT. It yields the protein CAISNTRGRGNTEAFF.